These 24 T cell receptor beta chains were sequenced from one sample in a study of T cell repertoires in MIS-A myocarditis. This table comes from immunoSEQ multiplex PCR, and its TCRdb copy is limited to in-frame clones, with some not included. The sample lists about 11,000 clones; roughly 80% were seen once. Material for sequencing was right ventricle heart tissue obtained at autopsy. The source of these receptors is a man aged 18 to 29 with fulminant myocarditis from multisystem inflammatory syndrome in adults (MIS-A) after COVID-19.

DNA for the CDR3: TGTGCCAGCAGTTTAGAGGCGGTCGGGTTCTCCGGCTACACCTTC. Translating it yields CASSLEAVGFSGYTF. The chain couples TRBV27 to TRBJ1-2; D is unresolved. V lost 2 bases and J lost 8, with 18 bases in between. This CDR3 spans 15 amino acids. The germline CDR1 and CDR2 sequences are MNHEY and SMNVEV (reference sequence).

This clone has more than one count but fewer than ten. The chain combines TRBV7-9 with TRBJ2-7, with D perhaps assigned TRBD1 or TRBD2 (5 bases each). V was trimmed by 4 bases and J by 4 bases, leaving 11 bases between them. The CDR3 loop spans 13 amino acids. Looked up from germline, CDR1 is SEHNR and CDR2 is FQNEAQ (reference sequence). DNA of the CDR3: TGTGCCAGCAGCTCGGGACCGGGATACGAGCAGTACTTC. Its translation: CASSSGPGYEQYF.

The gene calls are TRBV6-2 or TRBV6-3 and TRBJ2-2, with 7 nucleotides matching TRBD1. This CDR3 comprises 15 residues. V trimming: 5 bases; J trimming: 2 bases; junction bases outside the gene matches: 5. CDR1 and CDR2 from the germline V gene are MNHEY and SVGEGT. This CDR3 is CASSRDRPNTGELFF. The CDR3 region has the DNA TGTGCCAGCAGTCGGGACAGACCAAACACCGGGGAGCTGTTTTTT.

This chain's CDR3 is CASRDPLIYEQYF. As DNA, the CDR3 is TGCGCCAGCAGGGACCCGTTGATCTACGAGCAGTACTTC. This chain connects TRBV5-1 to TRBJ2-7; D unresolved. Trimming pared 5 bases from V and 3 bases from J, leaving 12 bases between. The CDR3 extends over 13 amino acids. In germline, CDR1 is SGHRS, CDR2 YFSETQ.

The chain combines TRBV9 with TRBJ2-3, with a weak D call TRBD2 (6 bases). Germline V lookup: CDR1 SGDLS, CDR2 YYNGEE. The CDR3 covers 14 residues. Trimming stripped 5 bases from V and 2 bases from J, with 12 bases between. In DNA form, the CDR3 reads TGTGCCAGCAGTAGGGACTTAAACACAGATACGCAGTATTTT. Its translation: CASSRDLNTDTQYF.

V and J are TRBV19 and TRBJ2-3; 8 nucleotides align to TRBD2. Per the germline V gene, CDR1 is LNHDA and CDR2 is SQIVND (reference sequence). J gave up 4 bases and V 2 bases, and 2 bases lay outside the gene matches. The CDR3 length is 14 residues. CDR3 nucleotides: TGTGCCAGTAGTATATCGACTAGCGCAGATACGCAGTATTTT. Translation gives CASSISTSADTQYF.

V is TRBV19 and J is TRBJ1-4; perhaps TRBD1 as D (5 bases). Trimming removed 5 bases from V and 5 bases from J, with 12 bases in between. The CDR3 sequence is 14 residues long. The V gene's germline CDR1 is LNHDA and CDR2 SQIVND (reference sequence). For the CDR3, the DNA is TGTGCCAGTAGTGCCCGGGACGGGAATGAAAAACTGTTTTTT. Its protein is CASSARDGNEKLFF.

J is TRBJ1-5 and V is TRBV21-1; TRBD1 was called by the table and not checked on the DNA. TRBV21-1 is a pseudogene locus. There are 19 residues in the CDR3. The CDR3 here is CASSSASLKGVCSNQPQHF. DNA for the CDR3: TGTGCCAGCAGCTCCGCCTCGTTGAAGGGGGTATGTAGCAATCAGCCCCAGCATTTT.

The V call is TRBV7-9, the J call TRBJ2-5; 11 bases line up with TRBD1. The CDR3 sequence is 14 residues long. V was clipped by 3 bases and J by 7 bases; unmatched bases: 4. The germline V gene encodes CDR1 SEHNR and CDR2 FQNEAQ (reference sequence). The CDR3 sequence: CASSFPGQGVTQYF. As DNA, the CDR3 is TGTGCCAGCAGCTTTCCGGGACAGGGGGTGACCCAGTACTTC.

The rearrangement joins TRBV5-6 to TRBJ2-5; either TRBD1 or TRBD2 may fit D (5 bases each). The CDR3 has 14 residues. The germline gives CDR1 SGHDT, CDR2 YYEEEE. V dropped 1 base and J dropped 5 bases, with 12 bases sitting between them. The CDR3, as DNA: TGTGCCAGCAGCTTGTGGGGGTTTCGCGAGACCCAGTACTTC. The encoded protein is CASSLWGFRETQYF.

This clone has just a few counts. The chain has TRBV5-5 and TRBJ1-5, with D maybe TRBD1 (6 bases). CDR1 is SGHKS and CDR2 is YYEKEE in the germline V gene (reference sequence). The CDR3 covers 15 residues. With 0 bases removed from V and 6 bases from J, the gap between germline ends came to 13 bases. The CDR3 spells CASSLGRTAGQPQHF. In DNA, the CDR3 is TGTGCCAGCAGCTTGGGGCGGACAGCAGGTCAGCCCCAGCATTTT.

This clone was counted a single time. This rearrangement joins TRBV28 to TRBJ2-1, with TRBD2 matching over 8 bases. This CDR3 is built from 14 residues. Germline-derived CDR1 and CDR2 are MDHEN and SYDVKM. The junction had 7 bases not matched to a gene; V was cut back by 5 bases and J by 7 bases. The CDR3 DNA is TGTGCCAGCAGTCCCGGGGGGGCCTTGAATGAGCAGTTCTTC. Amino acid sequence: CASSPGGALNEQFF.

A word on this clone: Germline and junction disagree at one end, which may indicate a read error. CDR3 protein: CASILSPRGNTGELFF. The CDR3, as DNA: TGTGCCAGCATTTTATCCCCCCGGGGTAACACCGGGGAGCTGTTTTTT. The V gene is TRBV28, the J gene TRBJ2-2; TRBD2 is a possible D gene (5 bases). CDR3 size: 16 residues. Germline CDR1 reads MDHEN; CDR2 reads SYDVKM.

This CDR3 is CASSYSGFRYNEQFF. For the CDR3, the DNA is TGTGCCAGCAGCTACAGCGGGTTCCGCTACAATGAGCAGTTCTTC. The chain links TRBV7-2 to TRBJ2-1; D may be TRBD2 (6 bases). Trimming removed 4 bases at V and 3 bases at J, with 13 bases between. The germline V gene encodes CDR1 SGHTA and CDR2 FQGNSA. CDR3 length: 15 amino acids.

V gene TRBV6-2 or TRBV6-3 combines with J gene TRBJ1-1; 8 nucleotides agree with TRBD1. Germline loops: CDR1 MNHEY, CDR2 SVGEGT. This CDR3 has 18 amino acids. The ends lost 4 bases at V and 0 bases at J; junction bases unmatched: 13. The CDR3 sequence is CASSWDGTGARMNTEAFF. The CDR3 nucleotides read TGTGCCAGCAGTTGGGACGGGACAGGCGCTCGCATGAACACTGAAGCTTTCTTT.

The CDR3 coding sequence is TGTGCCACCAGCAAGGTGGTCAACTACGAGCAGTACTTC. Amino acids: CATSKVVNYEQYF. J is TRBJ2-7 and V is TRBV15; no clear D gene. The CDR3 covers 13 residues. CDR1 is LNHNV, CDR2 YYDKDF, per germline (reference sequence). V dropped 4 bases and J dropped 3 bases, with 10 bases sitting between them.

The J gene is TRBJ1-2, the V gene TRBV19; D uncertain. Germline CDR1 is LNHDA and CDR2 is SQIVND (reference sequence). The CDR3 has 13 residues. Trimming took 6 bases from V and 0 from J, leaving 8 bases between them. The CDR3 is CASREPANYGYTF. DNA of the CDR3: TGTGCCAGTAGGGAGCCCGCTAACTATGGCTACACCTTC.

This chain connects TRBV27 to TRBJ1-5; the D gene is possibly TRBD1 (5 bases). The V end was cut by 4 bases, the J end by 4 bases, with 8 bases between. Germline CDR1 reads MNHEY; CDR2 reads SMNVEV (reference sequence). This CDR3 contains 13 residues. The CDR3 DNA sequence: TGTGCCAGCAGTTCCACAGGAAATCAGCCCCAGCATTTT. As protein: CASSSTGNQPQHF.

This rearrangement joins TRBV3-1 (or the pseudogene TRBV3-2) to TRBJ2-1; the D is unclear. Germline lookup yields CDR1 LGHDT and CDR2 YNNKEL (reference sequence). The CDR3 has 17 amino acids. Trimming removed 4 bases from V and 8 bases from J, with 24 bases in between. The CDR3 spells CASSPLGLNRVSDEQFF. The CDR3 nucleotides read TGTGCCAGCAGCCCCCTGGGCCTTAACAGAGTTAGTGATGAGCAGTTCTTC.

The chain couples TRBV6-5 to TRBJ1-2, with 8 bases identical to TRBD1. CDR1 and CDR2 from the germline V gene are MNHEY and SVGAGI. With 6 bases clipped from V and 4 bases from J, the junction kept 4 bases outside the gene matches. The CDR3 runs 13 residues. The CDR3 bases are TGTGCCAGCAGCCTCACAGGGGGCTATGGCTACACCTTC. It yields the protein CASSLTGGYGYTF.

This sequence joins TRBV12-3 or TRBV12-4 and TRBJ1-2; D call uncertain. Between the trimmed V and J ends, which lost 1 base and 7 bases, there was a span of 10 bases. The CDR3 consists of 13 residues. CDR3 residues: CASSLGLTAGYTF. CDR3 in DNA: TGTGCCAGCAGTTTAGGACTTACTGCTGGCTACACCTTC.

The J gene is TRBJ1-2, the V gene TRBV6-1; 7 bases are shared with TRBD1. With 0 bases clipped from V and 4 bases from J, the junction kept 8 bases outside the gene matches. Germline CDR1 and CDR2: MNHNS and SASEGT. CDR3 length: 16 amino acids. CDR3 nucleotide sequence: TGTGCCAGCAGTGAAGCGCAAGGGGGCGCCGGCTATGGCTACACCTTC. Its translation is CASSEAQGGAGYGYTF.

V gene TRBV27 combines with J gene TRBJ2-7; 9 bases agree with TRBD1. Germline lookup yields CDR1 MNHEY and CDR2 SMNVEV (reference sequence). Trimming cost V 0 bases and J 6 bases; bases outside gene matches: 6. This CDR3 has 15 residues. The CDR3 sequence: CASSLSLDRGAEQYF. The CDR3 DNA reads TGTGCCAGCAGTTTATCCCTGGACAGGGGCGCCGAGCAGTACTTC.

The rearrangement joins TRBV28 to TRBJ2-7; D is unclear. The germline CDR1 and CDR2 sequences are MDHEN and SYDVKM. Trimming cost V 5 bases and J 0 bases, with 11 bases left between them. CDR3 length: 14 amino acids. CDR3 amino acids: CASSPYMDSYEQYF. In DNA, the CDR3 is TGTGCCAGCAGTCCCTATATGGACTCCTACGAGCAGTACTTC.